A selection of T cell receptor beta chains follows, all from one sample in a study of blood T cell repertoires in COVID-19. TCRdb's copy holds only in-frame clones and misses some; the assay was immunoSEQ multiplex PCR. Here the sample spans approximately 280,000 clones, roughly 91% being singletons. Sequencing was performed on PBMCs or T cells enriched from blood (not recorded which). These receptor sequences come from a woman aged 60-75 years who had recovered from COVID-19. Both conserved end residues are part of each CDR3. Each record gives: J gene, CDR3 length, clone size, V gene, CDR3 protein. Not all rows give a size; the values are once, few, many and, for expanded clones, a class.

j_gene: TRBJ2-5
len: 13
abundance: once
v_gene: TRBV29-1
CDR3aa: CSVKPGGGETQYF

j_gene: TRBJ1-1
len: 13
abundance: NA
v_gene: TRBV3-1/TRBV3-2
CDR3aa: CASSNTGPAEAFF

j_gene: TRBJ2-3
len: 16
abundance: NA
v_gene: TRBV5-1
CDR3aa: CASALDGLVATDTQYF

j_gene: TRBJ1-2
len: 12
abundance: NA
v_gene: TRBV27
CDR3aa: CASSGTGRGYTF

j_gene: TRBJ1-5
len: 12
abundance: NA
v_gene: TRBV2
CDR3aa: CASSSQGQPQHF

j_gene: TRBJ1-1
len: 15
abundance: NA
v_gene: TRBV9
CDR3aa: CASSVGGRGYTEAFF

j_gene: TRBJ1-3
len: 13
abundance: NA
v_gene: TRBV10-3
CDR3aa: CAISRTDGNTIYF

j_gene: TRBJ2-4
len: 16
abundance: few
v_gene: TRBV6-1
CDR3aa: CASSEVSLLAKNIQYF

j_gene: TRBJ1-4
len: 12
abundance: NA
v_gene: TRBV2
CDR3aa: CASRSGHEKLFF

j_gene: TRBJ1-4
len: 15
abundance: once
v_gene: TRBV6-1
CDR3aa: CASSEFGTGVSKLFF

j_gene: TRBJ2-7
len: 15
abundance: NA
v_gene: TRBV19
CDR3aa: CASSIGSGTVYEQYF

j_gene: TRBJ2-7
len: 14
abundance: NA
v_gene: TRBV10-1
CDR3aa: CASSEQQGAGEQYF

j_gene: TRBJ2-1
len: 15
abundance: NA
v_gene: TRBV10-1
CDR3aa: CASSESVAGEHEQFF

j_gene: TRBJ1-4
len: 15
abundance: NA
v_gene: TRBV29-1
CDR3aa: CSVSQGGTTNEKLFF

j_gene: TRBJ2-7
len: 12
abundance: many
v_gene: TRBV30
CDR3aa: CAWKTVSYEQYF